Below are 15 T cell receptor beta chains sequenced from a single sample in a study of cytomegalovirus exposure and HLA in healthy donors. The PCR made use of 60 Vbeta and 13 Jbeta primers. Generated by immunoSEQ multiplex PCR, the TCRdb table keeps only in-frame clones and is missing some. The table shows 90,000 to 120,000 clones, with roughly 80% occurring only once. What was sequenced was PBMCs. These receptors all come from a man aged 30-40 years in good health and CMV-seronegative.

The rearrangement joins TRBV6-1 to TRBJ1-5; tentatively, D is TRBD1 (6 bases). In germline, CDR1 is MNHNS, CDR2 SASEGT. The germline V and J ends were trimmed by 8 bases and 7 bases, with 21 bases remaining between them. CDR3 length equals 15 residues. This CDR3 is CASLKGRGDNQPQHF. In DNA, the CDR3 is TGTGCCAGCTTAAAGGGCAGGGGAGACAACCAGCCCCAGCATTTT.

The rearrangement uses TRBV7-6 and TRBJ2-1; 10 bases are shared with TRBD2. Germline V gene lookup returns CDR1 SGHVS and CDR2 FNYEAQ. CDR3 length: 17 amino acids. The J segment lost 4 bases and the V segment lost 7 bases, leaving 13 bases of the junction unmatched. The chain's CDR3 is CASTRGAGGPAYNEQFF. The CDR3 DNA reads TGTGCCAGCACCCGGGGAGCGGGGGGGCCTGCTTACAATGAGCAGTTCTTC.

The CDR3 here is CASSPGDRARNTEAFF. The CDR3 DNA reads TGTGCCAGCTCACCCGGGGACAGAGCGAGGAACACTGAAGCTTTCTTT. This chain joins TRBV18 and TRBJ1-1, with 7 positions matching TRBD1. The CDR3 totals 16 residues. The V gene end was trimmed by 3 bases and the J gene end by 1 base; junction bases not matched to a gene: 8. The germline CDR1 and CDR2 sequences are KGHSH and LQKENI.

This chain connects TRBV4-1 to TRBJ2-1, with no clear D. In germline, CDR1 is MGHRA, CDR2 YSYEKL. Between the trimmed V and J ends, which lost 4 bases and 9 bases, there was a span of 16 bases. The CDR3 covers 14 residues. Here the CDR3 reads CASSRYSPLGEQFF. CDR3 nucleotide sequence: TGCGCCAGCAGCCGGTATAGCCCACTCGGTGAGCAGTTCTTC.

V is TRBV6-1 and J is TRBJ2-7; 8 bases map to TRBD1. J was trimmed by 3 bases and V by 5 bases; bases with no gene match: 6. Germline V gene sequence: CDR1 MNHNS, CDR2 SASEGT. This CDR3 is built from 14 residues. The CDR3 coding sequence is TGTGCCAGCAGTCTTGGACAGGGAGGCTACGAGCAGTACTTC. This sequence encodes CASSLGQGGYEQYF.

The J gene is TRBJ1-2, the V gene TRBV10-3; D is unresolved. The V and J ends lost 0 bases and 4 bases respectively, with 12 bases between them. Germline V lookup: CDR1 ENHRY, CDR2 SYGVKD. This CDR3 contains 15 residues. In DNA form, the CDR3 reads TGTGCCATCAGTGAGTCGACTCGGAATCCCTATGGCTACACCTTC. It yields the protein CAISESTRNPYGYTF.

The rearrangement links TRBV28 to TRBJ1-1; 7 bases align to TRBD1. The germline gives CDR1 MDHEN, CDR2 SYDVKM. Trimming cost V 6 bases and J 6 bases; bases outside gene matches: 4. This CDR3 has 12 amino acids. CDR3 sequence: CASSRQGPEAFF. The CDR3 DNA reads TGTGCCAGCAGCAGACAGGGACCTGAAGCTTTCTTT.

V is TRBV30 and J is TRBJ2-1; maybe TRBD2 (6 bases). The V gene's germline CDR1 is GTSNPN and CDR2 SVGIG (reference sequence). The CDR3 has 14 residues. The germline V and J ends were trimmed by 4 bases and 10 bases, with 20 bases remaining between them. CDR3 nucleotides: TGTGCCTGGACGGAGGGCGGGACCCCGCCCGAGCAGTTCTTC. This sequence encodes CAWTEGGTPPEQFF.

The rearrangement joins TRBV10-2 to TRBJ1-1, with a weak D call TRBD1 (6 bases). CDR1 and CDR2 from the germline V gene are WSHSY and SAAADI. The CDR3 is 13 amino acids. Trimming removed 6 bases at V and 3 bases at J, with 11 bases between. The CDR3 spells CASRWDTYTEAFF. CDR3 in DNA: TGCGCCAGCAGATGGGACACCTACACTGAAGCTTTCTTT.

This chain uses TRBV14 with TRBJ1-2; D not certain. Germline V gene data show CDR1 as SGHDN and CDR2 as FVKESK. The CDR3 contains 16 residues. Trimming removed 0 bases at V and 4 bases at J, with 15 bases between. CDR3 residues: CASSQDLRSFGYGYTF. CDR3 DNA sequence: TGTGCCAGCAGCCAAGATCTCCGGAGCTTCGGCTATGGCTACACCTTC.

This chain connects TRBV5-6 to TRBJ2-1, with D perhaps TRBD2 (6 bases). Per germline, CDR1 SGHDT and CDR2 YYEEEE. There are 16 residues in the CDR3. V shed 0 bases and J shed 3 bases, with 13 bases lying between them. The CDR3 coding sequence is TGTGCCAGCAGCTTGGAGGGCGGAGGGTACTACAATGAGCAGTTCTTC. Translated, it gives CASSLEGGGYYNEQFF.

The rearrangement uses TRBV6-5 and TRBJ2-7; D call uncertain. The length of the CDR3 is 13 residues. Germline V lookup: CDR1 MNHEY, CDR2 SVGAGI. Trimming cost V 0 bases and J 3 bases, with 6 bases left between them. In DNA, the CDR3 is TGTGCCAGCAGTTACTCGGCCTTCTACGAGCAGTACTTC. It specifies CASSYSAFYEQYF.

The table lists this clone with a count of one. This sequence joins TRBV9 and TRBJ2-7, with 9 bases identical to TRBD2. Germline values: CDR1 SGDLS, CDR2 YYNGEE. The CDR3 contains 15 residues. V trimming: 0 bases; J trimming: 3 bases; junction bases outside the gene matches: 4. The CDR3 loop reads CASSVGGSGSYEQYF. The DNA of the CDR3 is TGTGCCAGCAGCGTAGGCGGTAGCGGGAGCTACGAGCAGTACTTC.

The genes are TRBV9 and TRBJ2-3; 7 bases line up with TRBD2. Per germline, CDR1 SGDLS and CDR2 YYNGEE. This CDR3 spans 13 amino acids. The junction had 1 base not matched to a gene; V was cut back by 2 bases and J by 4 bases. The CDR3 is CASSVGGSDTQYF. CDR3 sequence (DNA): TGTGCCAGCAGCGTGGGGGGGTCAGATACGCAGTATTTT.

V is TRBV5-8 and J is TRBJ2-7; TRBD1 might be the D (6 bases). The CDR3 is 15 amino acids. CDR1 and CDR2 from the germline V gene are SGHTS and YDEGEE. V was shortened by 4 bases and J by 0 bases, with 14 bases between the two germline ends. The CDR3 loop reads CASSLLGGPSYEQYF. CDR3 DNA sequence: TGTGCCAGCAGCCTCCTAGGGGGACCCTCCTACGAGCAGTACTTC. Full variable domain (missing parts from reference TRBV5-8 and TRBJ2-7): EAGVTQSPTHLIKTRGQQATLRCSPISGHTSVYWYQQALGLGLQFLLWYDEGEERNRGNFPPRFSGRQFPNYSSELNVNALELEDSALYLCASSLLGGPSYEQYFGPGTRLTVT.